A selection of T cell receptor beta chains follows, all from one sample in a study of T-cell memory formation after mild COVID-19. TCRdb redid the calling of the 5' RACE reads with MiXCR, one entry per CDR3 protein. The sample lists 560,000 or so distinct CDR3 sequences, 15% to 20% occurring once. Sequenced sample: PBMCs or a T cell subset sorted from them (not recorded which). The source of these receptors is an adult woman who had mild COVID-19 (a few samples of this study predate the infection). Cell type and time point are not known. CDR3s include the opening cysteine and the closing phenylalanine or tryptophan. A D gene is named only where the DNA matches it firmly. Part of the rows lack a size; the others show once, few, many or a class for expanded clones.

>TRBJ1-2|TRBD1|TRBV12-3/TRBV12-4|NA
CARNDRGQNYGYTF
TGTGCCAGGAATGACAGGGGTCAGAACTATGGCTACACCTTC
>TRBJ1-2|NA|TRBV7-9|few
CASSRVAGESSGYTF
TGTGCCAGCAGCCGTGTCGCGGGGGAGTCTAGTGGCTACACCTTC
>TRBJ2-3|NA|TRBV9|NA
CASSKVARGTDTQYF
TGTGCCAGCAGCAAAGTGGCTAGAGGCACAGATACGCAGTATTTT
>TRBJ2-3|TRBD2|TRBV6-1|NA
CASSELAGGGRTDTQYF
TGTGCCAGCAGTGAACTAGCGGGGGGGGGCCGGACAGATACGCAGTATTTT
>TRBJ2-3|TRBD1|TRBV7-9|many
CASSPGQGAGDTQYF
TGTGCCAGCAGCCCCGGACAGGGGGCGGGAGATACGCAGTATTTT
>TRBJ2-3|NA|TRBV30|NA
CAWRTHGGTDTQYF
TGTGCCTGGAGGACCCATGGGGGCACAGATACGCAGTATTTT
>TRBJ2-1|TRBD2|TRBV7-9|many
CASTFAGGSEQFF
TGTGCCAGCACCTTCGCGGGCGGGAGTGAGCAGTTCTTC
>TRBJ2-3|NA|TRBV2|many
CASSEGAGRTDTQYF
TGTGCCAGCAGTGAAGGGGCGGGACGCACAGATACGCAGTATTTT
>TRBJ2-7|TRBD1|TRBV12-3/TRBV12-4|NA
CASSLDRVASYEQYF
TGTGCCAGCAGTTTGGACAGGGTAGCCTCCTACGAGCAGTACTTC
>TRBJ2-1|NA|TRBV29-1|NA
CSVANYNEQFF
TGCAGCGTTGCTAACTACAATGAGCAGTTCTTC
>TRBJ1-3|NA|TRBV5-6|few
CASSLERYGNTIYF
TGTGCCAGCAGCTTAGAGAGATACGGAAACACCATATATTTT
>TRBJ1-1|TRBD1|TRBV28|few
CASSLGQGLPAFF
TGTGCCAGCAGTTTAGGACAGGGCCTGCCTGCTTTCTTT
>TRBJ2-2|TRBD2|TRBV6-2/TRBV6-3|NA
CASSSTTGLAGNTGELFF
TGTGCCAGCAGTTCGACCACGGGACTAGCGGGAAACACCGGGGAGCTGTTTTTT
>TRBJ1-1|NA|TRBV19|NA
CASSMTTGGTEAFF
TGTGCCAGTAGTATGACCACTGGTGGGACTGAAGCTTTCTTT
>TRBJ2-3|NA|TRBV5-1|NA
CASSFSLASQGTQYF
TGCGCCAGCAGCTTTAGCCTAGCGAGCCAAGGTACGCAGTATTTT
>TRBJ2-5|TRBD2|TRBV6-2/TRBV6-3|NA
CASSRGLAGPKETQYF
TGTGCCAGCAGCCGCGGACTAGCGGGTCCAAAAGAGACCCAGTACTTC
>TRBJ2-1|NA|TRBV2|few
CASNNDLYNEQFF
TGTGCCAGCAACAACGACCTTTACAATGAGCAGTTCTTC
>TRBJ1-2|TRBD1|TRBV24-1|NA
CATSDPGTEYGYTF
TGTGCCACCAGTGATCCCGGGACAGAGTATGGCTACACCTTC
>TRBJ2-1|NA|TRBV7-8|NA
CASSPRTLKNEQFF
TGTGCCAGCAGCCCCAGGACCCTTAAAAATGAGCAGTTCTTC
>TRBJ2-3|NA|TRBV20-1|NA
CSAMRGSTDTQYF
TGCAGTGCTATGCGGGGTAGCACAGATACGCAGTATTTT
>TRBJ2-7|NA|TRBV20-1|few
CAARAYYEQYF
TGCGCTGCCAGGGCCTACTACGAGCAGTACTTC
>TRBJ1-4|TRBD1|TRBV2|few
CASTGQGNRDEKLFF
TGTGCCAGCACCGGACAGGGCAATCGTGATGAAAAACTGTTTTTT
>TRBJ1-1|NA|TRBV7-9|few
CASSLVPGRTEAFF
TGTGCCAGCAGCTTAGTACCGGGGCGCACTGAAGCTTTCTTT
>TRBJ1-1|NA|TRBV29-1|NA
CSVAVNTEAFF
TGCAGCGTAGCCGTGAACACTGAAGCTTTCTTT
>TRBJ2-2|NA|TRBV4-2|few
CASSQPRGAEVGELFF
TGTGCCAGCAGCCAGCCAAGGGGGGCTGAGGTCGGGGAGCTGTTTTTT
>TRBJ2-3|NA|TRBV27|few
CASSLSSTRTDTQYF
TGTGCCAGCAGTCTTTCCTCCACCCGCACAGATACGCAGTATTTT
>TRBJ2-7|TRBD2|TRBV20-1|NA
CSASEASGRYSEQYF
TGCAGTGCAAGCGAGGCTAGCGGGAGGTATAGCGAGCAGTACTTC